The 21 T cell receptor beta chains given below trace back to one sample, sequenced in a study of T-cell reconstitution after alpha-beta-depleted transplantation in children. As it was prepared, the TCRbeta library received unique molecular identifiers. MiXCR was run by TCRdb on the PCR reads, yielding one entry per CDR3 protein. This sample has hundreds of thousands of distinct CDR3 sequences, with around 13% found just once. Sequenced material: PBMCs, mostly from graft donor cells, taken 360 days after TCRalphabeta/CD19-depleted stem cell transplant. These receptors were taken from a male patient between 10 and 17 years old who had a stem cell transplant for acute myeloid leukemia, so the T cells may come from the graft donor.

The chain employs TRBV4-3 and TRBJ2-7; 9 nucleotides match TRBD2. Germline CDR1 LGHNA, CDR2 YSLEER. This CDR3 contains 18 residues. Losses at the gene ends were 2 bases for V and 3 bases for J; bases not matched to a gene: 14. Here the CDR3 reads CASSQQPPGASGDYEQYF. The DNA for the CDR3 is TGCGCCAGCAGCCAACAACCCCCCGGTGCTAGCGGGGACTACGAGCAGTACTTC.

In this sample, this clonotype turned up many times. The chain recombines TRBV7-3 with TRBJ2-3, with 7 bases identical to TRBD2. Germline CDR1 and CDR2: SGHTA and FQGTGA. The CDR3 has 14 residues. V lost 5 bases to trimming and J lost 0 bases; unmatched junction nucleotides: 2. The CDR3 nucleotides read TGTGCCAGCAGCAGTAGCGGGAGCACAGATACGCAGTATTTT. Protein sequence: CASSSSGSTDTQYF.

This clonotype was recorded many times. The chain carries TRBV28 and TRBJ2-7; D perhaps matches TRBD2 (5 bases). Germline-derived CDR1 and CDR2 are MDHEN and SYDVKM. The CDR3 sequence is 16 residues long. The ends were cut back, 5 bases at V and 1 base at J, with 18 bases in the middle. The CDR3 protein is CASSHPRGPSSYEQYF. In DNA, the CDR3 is TGTGCCAGCAGTCACCCCCGGGGTCCTTCTTCCTACGAGCAGTACTTC.

There are a few counts of this clonotype. The gene calls are TRBV7-9 and TRBJ2-4; unclear D gene. Germline V gives CDR1 SEHNR, CDR2 FQNEAQ (reference sequence). V dropped 5 bases and J dropped 8 bases, with 10 bases sitting between them. The CDR3 is made up of 12 amino acids. Here the CDR3 DNA reads TGTGCCAGCAGCATAACGGCGGACATTCAGTACTTC. Translation gives CASSITADIQYF. Supplemented by reference TRBV7-9 and TRBJ2-4, the full variable domain reads DTGVSQNPRHKITKRGQNVTFRCDPISEHNRLYWYRQTLGQGPEFLTYFQNEAQLEKSRLLSDRFSAERPKGSFSTLEIQRTEQGDSAMYLCASSITADIQYFGAGTRLSVL.

About this clonotype: Possible read error: a much larger clone is one base away. The genes are TRBV28 and TRBJ2-5; D unclear. The V end was cut by 6 bases, the J end by 1 base, with 9 bases between. Germline V gene sequence: CDR1 MDHEN, CDR2 SYDVKM. This CDR3 has 13 amino acids. CDR3 nucleotides: TGTGCCAGCAGGAGTCTCCCCCAAGAGACCCAGTACTTC. It is translated as CASRSLPQETQYF.

The chain couples TRBV12-3 or TRBV12-4 to TRBJ1-1, with D possibly being TRBD1 (6 bases). Trimming shortened V by 6 bases and J by 1 base, and 15 bases separated the two germline ends. The CDR3 runs to 15 residues. DNA for the CDR3: TGTGCCAGCAGCCCACGACAGGTTCAGAACACTGAAGCTTTCTTT. Its protein product is CASSPRQVQNTEAFF.

This clonotype was counted ten times or more. The V gene is TRBV29-1, the J gene TRBJ2-1; 10 bases fit TRBD2. CDR3 size: 15 residues. V lost 1 base and J lost 15; bases outside the gene matches: 15. Germline V gene sequence: CDR1 SQVTM, CDR2 ANQGSEA. CDR3 sequence (DNA): TGCAGCGTTGAAGGTGGTGCTAGCGGGAGTATTCCCCCGTTCTTC. This codes for CSVEGGASGSIPPFF.

In its sample, this clonotype was seen many times. The chain employs TRBV7-2 and TRBJ2-1; maybe TRBD1 (5 bases). This CDR3 comprises 15 residues. V was clipped by 3 bases and J by 7 bases, with 16 bases between them. From germline, CDR1 is SGHTA and CDR2 FQGNSA. CDR3 loop: CASSFTGPKGNEQFF. The DNA for the CDR3 is TGTGCCAGCAGCTTCACCGGGCCCAAGGGGAATGAGCAGTTCTTC.

In its sample, this clonotype was seen a few times. The V and J genes are TRBV6-5 and TRBJ2-7; D perhaps matches TRBD2 (5 bases). V shed 0 bases and J shed 7 bases, with 16 bases lying between them. The CDR3 runs to 15 residues. Germline values: CDR1 MNHEY, CDR2 SVGAGI. The CDR3 bases are TGTGCCAGCAGTTACTCGAAGGGCAGAGCGGTGGAGCAGTACTTC. Protein product: CASSYSKGRAVEQYF.

This clonotype has just a few counts. The V gene is TRBV27, the J gene TRBJ2-3; D ambiguous. CDR3 length: 17 residues. Trimming shortened V by 2 bases and J by 0 bases, and 15 bases separated the two germline ends. CDR1 and CDR2 (germline): MNHEY, SMNVEV (reference sequence). CDR3 protein: CASSLMAATPSTDTQYF. The CDR3 DNA reads TGTGCCAGCAGTTTAATGGCGGCGACCCCTAGCACAGATACGCAGTATTTT.

The chain has TRBV28 and TRBJ2-2; TRBD2 aligns across 9 bases. The CDR3 runs 16 residues. The junction had 7 bases not matched to a gene; V was cut back by 3 bases and J by 5 bases. Germline assignment: CDR1 MDHEN and CDR2 SYDVKM. CDR3 protein: CASSLAGLAKTGELFF. The CDR3 DNA sequence: TGTGCCAGCAGTTTGGCGGGACTAGCTAAAACCGGGGAGCTGTTTTTT.

Many counts were recorded for this clonotype. CDR3 residues: CASRLWRESYEQYF. CDR3 DNA: TGTGCCAGCAGGTTATGGAGGGAATCCTACGAGCAGTACTTC. V and J are TRBV6-2 or TRBV6-3 and TRBJ2-7, with D possibly TRBD2 on 6 matching bases. CDR1 is MNHEY, CDR2 SVGEGT, per germline. This CDR3 contains 14 residues. V was pared by 6 bases and J by 1 base, with 13 bases between.

This clonotype showed up just a few times. The chain couples TRBV20-1 to TRBJ2-3, with 10 positions matching TRBD2. CDR1 DFQATT and CDR2 SNEGSKA come from the germline V gene (reference sequence). This CDR3 contains 18 residues. J gave up 0 bases and V 5 bases, and 14 bases lay outside the gene matches. The DNA of the CDR3 is TGCAGTGCTGCTAGTCCACGGGGACTAGCGTTTAGCACAGATACGCAGTATTTT. Translating gives CSAASPRGLAFSTDTQYF.

The V call is TRBV21-1, the J call TRBJ2-5; no DNA check was done on the table's D call, TRBD2. TRBV21-1 constitutes a pseudogene. The CDR3 runs to 13 residues. CDR3 protein: CARPLLTGETQYF. CDR3 in DNA: TGTGCCAGACCCCTCCTTACCGGAGAGACCCAGTACTTC.

This clonotype was picked up many times. The J gene is TRBJ1-4, the V gene TRBV6-5, with D uncertain. The V end was cut by 6 bases, the J end by 5 bases, with 19 bases between. The CDR3 totals 16 residues. From germline, CDR1 is MNHEY and CDR2 SVGAGI. CDR3 nucleotide sequence: TGTGCCAGCAGATACGCCAGGACCGGCGGAAATGAAAAACTGTTTTTT. Amino acids: CASRYARTGGNEKLFF.

About this clonotype: A much larger clone sits a single nucleotide away, making a read error possible. This chain connects TRBV7-2 to TRBJ2-3; D gene uncertain. Germline lookup yields CDR1 SGHTA and CDR2 FQGNSA. The CDR3 is 12 amino acids. The DNA for the CDR3 is TGTGACAGCAGCCCTCGTCTAGATACGCAGTATTTT. This codes for CDSSPRLDTQYF.

This clonotype came up many times. This chain links TRBV24-1 with TRBJ2-7; 10 bases fit TRBD2. The junction had 6 bases not matched to a gene; V was cut back by 6 bases and J by 5 bases. The CDR3 loop spans 14 amino acids. CDR1 and CDR2 from the germline V gene are KGHDR and SFDVKD. DNA of the CDR3: TGTGCCACCAGTAGCGGGAGGGGTCGGCACGAGCAGTACTTC. It specifies CATSSGRGRHEQYF.

The rearrangement joins TRBV12-3 or TRBV12-4 to TRBJ1-5; D remains ambiguous. Trimming took 3 bases from V and 0 from J, leaving 9 bases between them. The CDR3 spans 15 residues. The CDR3 nucleotides are TGTGCCAGCAGTTTTGGCGCTATTAGCAATCAGCCCCAGCATTTT. This sequence encodes CASSFGAISNQPQHF.

Only a few counts were recorded for this clonotype. V is TRBV29-1 and J is TRBJ2-3; the match to TRBD1 covers 11 bases. Germline assignment: CDR1 SQVTM and CDR2 ANQGSEA. V shed 6 bases and J 4 bases; nucleotides not matched to a gene: 9. The CDR3 has 15 residues. CDR3 protein: CSVGPGQGGSDTQYF. The DNA of the CDR3 is TGCAGCGTGGGACCGGGACAGGGGGGTTCAGATACGCAGTATTTT.

CDR3 residues: CASRFSLGGGSTDTQYF. CDR3 DNA sequence: TGTGCCAGCAGATTCTCCCTGGGCGGGGGGAGCACAGATACGCAGTATTTT. This rearrangement joins TRBV28 to TRBJ2-3; 8 bases are shared with TRBD2. The CDR3 runs 17 residues. The junction had 11 bases not matched to a gene; V was cut back by 6 bases and J by 0 bases. Germline V gene data show CDR1 as MDHEN and CDR2 as SYDVKM.

This clonotype occurred a few times. V gene TRBV11-2 combines with J gene TRBJ2-1; a possible D gene is TRBD2 (7 bases). The CDR3 has 18 amino acids. V lost 4 bases, J lost 0 bases, and 19 bases lay in between. Germline V gene data show CDR1 as SGHAT and CDR2 as FQNNGV. Here the CDR3 reads CASSSPTRGASSYNEQFF. The CDR3 nucleotides are TGTGCCAGCAGCTCTCCCACCCGGGGGGCGAGCTCCTACAATGAGCAGTTCTTC. Combining the CDR3 with reference TRBV11-2 and TRBJ2-1 gives the whole variable domain EAGVAQSPRYKIIEKRQSVAFWCNPISGHATLYWYQQILGQGPKLLIQFQNNGVVDDSQLPKDRFSAERLKGVDSTLKIQPAKLEDSAVYLCASSSPTRGASSYNEQFFGPGTRLTVL.